These 15 T cell receptor beta chains originate from one sample sequenced in a study of regulatory T cells in long-lasting Graves disease. Combining iRepertoire HTBI primers with Arm-PCR of CDR3 regions, the authors built TCR beta libraries. TCRdb re-called the multiplex PCR reads through MiXCR, storing one row per CDR3 protein. The sample comprises 580,000 or so distinct CDR3 sequences, roughly 16% of which are singletons, and around 12% rests with the top ten. The time point denotes: newly diagnosed GD, antithyroid drugs for less than 3 months. Scientists built the TCR library using RNA that was extracted from PBMCs. These data were likewise used in another study, on T cells in Graves' hyperthyroidism and ophthalmopathy.

The starting material was peripheral blood mononuclear cells (PBMCs), obtained at new diagnosis, from a patient treated with antithyroid drugs. The origin of the receptors is a man in his late teens or twenties with Graves disease.

The rearrangement uses TRBV24-1 and TRBJ2-3; weak D call: TRBD1 (5 bases). The ends were cut back, 6 bases at V and 4 bases at J, with 10 bases in the middle. This CDR3 has 13 residues. Germline loops: CDR1 KGHDR, CDR2 SFDVKD. The CDR3 nucleotides are TGTGCCACCAGTCCAGGGTCCTCAGATACGCAGTATTTT. Translating gives CATSPGSSDTQYF.

The gene calls are TRBV7-9 and TRBJ2-3, with 10 nucleotides matching TRBD1. The germline gives CDR1 SEHNR, CDR2 FQNEAQ (reference sequence). The V and J ends lost 1 base and 5 bases, in that order; junction bases with no gene match: 6. This CDR3 is built from 16 residues. The CDR3: CASSLGDRGLVDTQYF. The CDR3 DNA follows: TGTGCCAGCAGCTTAGGAGACAGGGGGCTAGTAGATACGCAGTATTTT.

This clonotype was detected ten times or more. This chain links TRBV6-1 with TRBJ2-7; 16 nucleotides align to TRBD2. The V gene's germline CDR1 is MNHNS and CDR2 SASEGT. This CDR3 is 14 amino acids long. V lost 10 bases and J lost 4; bases outside the gene matches: 4. The CDR3 loop is CATSGLAGGYEQYF. In nucleotides, the CDR3 is TGTGCCACCTCGGGACTAGCGGGAGGGTACGAGCAGTACTTC.

This clonotype has at least ten counts. V gene TRBV11-2 combines with J gene TRBJ2-1; 8 nucleotides agree with TRBD2. Germline V gives CDR1 SGHAT, CDR2 FQNNGV. V was pared by 2 bases and J by 0 bases, with 6 bases of the junction left unmatched. This CDR3 comprises 17 residues. The CDR3 sequence is CASSLKAGGNSYNEQFF. CDR3 in DNA: TGTGCCAGCAGCTTAAAGGCGGGAGGTAACTCCTACAATGAGCAGTTCTTC.

Concerning this clonotype itself: A much larger clonotype is one base distant, so this may be a read error. The chain recombines TRBV12-3 or TRBV12-4 with TRBJ2-5; 10 positions agree with TRBD1. This CDR3 region has 15 residues. The CDR3 DNA reads as TGTGTCAGCAGCGAAGACAGGGGGCGTGGGGGGACCCAGTACTTC. Translated, it gives CVSSEDRGRGGTQYF.

This clonotype was seen ten or more times. The chain recombines TRBV19 with TRBJ2-7; perhaps TRBD2 as D (6 bases). With 8 bases removed from V and 0 bases from J, the gap between germline ends came to 14 bases. Germline lookup yields CDR1 LNHDA and CDR2 SQIVND (reference sequence). This CDR3 comprises 14 residues. The CDR3 coding sequence is TGTGCCAGTCGCGGGGTGACCAACTCCTACGAGCAGTACTTC. Protein product: CASRGVTNSYEQYF.

This clonotype occurred many times. The J gene is TRBJ1-5, the V gene TRBV12-3 or TRBV12-4; 8 bases align to TRBD1. The CDR3 loop spans 13 amino acids. V was pared by 7 bases and J by 5 bases, with 4 bases of the junction left unmatched. The CDR3 coding sequence is TGTGCCAGCATAGCACAGGGGGATCAGCCCCAGCATTTT. Amino acids: CASIAQGDQPQHF.

This clonotype has just a few counts. The rearrangement uses TRBV20-1 and TRBJ2-5; TRBD1 agrees at 7 bases. V lost 6 bases, J lost 4 bases, and 14 bases stayed unmatched. The CDR3 contains 15 residues. CDR1 DFQATT and CDR2 SNEGSKA come from the germline V gene (reference sequence). The CDR3 protein is CSAQPSDREGETQYF. CDR3 bases: TGCAGTGCCCAACCCTCCGACAGGGAAGGAGAGACCCAGTACTTC.

Points on this clonotype: This sequence is one base from a far larger clone and is likely a read error. The gene calls are TRBV2 and TRBJ2-3; D is unclear. The assigned J gene may be wrong: the sequence end matches TRBJ2-7 better. In germline, CDR1 is SNHLY, CDR2 FYNNEI. The CDR3 loop spans 15 amino acids. The CDR3 loop is CASSEEWLGYNEQYF. The DNA for the CDR3 is TGTGCCAGCAGTGAGGAGTGGCTGGGCTACAATGAGCAGTACTTC.

The sample holds many counts of this clonotype. The chain joins TRBV3-1 to TRBJ1-1; D is possibly TRBD1 (5 bases). Germline V gives CDR1 LGHDT, CDR2 YNNKEL (reference sequence). The CDR3 totals 14 residues. The V end was cut by 4 bases, the J end by 6 bases, with 15 bases between. The CDR3, as DNA: TGTGCCAGCAGCCGGGTTGGGGGGGTATCTGAAGCTTTCTTT. This sequence encodes CASSRVGGVSEAFF.

The chain is built from TRBV15 and TRBJ2-5; D is perhaps TRBD1 or TRBD2 (6 bases each). The CDR3 has 13 amino acids. Trimming pared 3 bases from V and 5 bases from J, leaving 10 bases between. CDR1 is LNHNV and CDR2 is YYDKDF in the germline V gene (reference sequence). Here the CDR3 reads CATSRQGRETQYF. The DNA for the CDR3 is TGTGCCACCAGCAGGCAGGGGAGGGAGACCCAGTACTTC.

The rearrangement links TRBV5-4 to TRBJ1-1; TRBD1 matches 9 bases. The CDR3 sequence is 18 residues long. CDR1 is SGHNT, CDR2 YYREEE, per germline (reference sequence). After removal of 5 bases from V and 1 base from J, the junction contained 15 bases not matched to a gene. CDR3 residues: CASSSPGTGKKGNTEAFF. As DNA, the CDR3 is TGTGCCAGCAGTTCGCCCGGGACAGGGAAAAAGGGGAACACTGAAGCTTTCTTT.

Ten or more counts support this clonotype. This sequence joins TRBV6-1 and TRBJ2-3; 12 bases map to TRBD2. Trimming cost V 7 bases and J 6 bases; bases outside gene matches: 11. The CDR3 length is 16 residues. Germline assignment: CDR1 MNHNS and CDR2 SASEGT. Written as DNA, the CDR3 is TGTGCCAGCATTCCCACCCTAGCGGGAGGGCCGGATACGCAGTATTTT. Translating it yields CASIPTLAGGPDTQYF.

The CDR3 sequence: CASRKDRNYEQYF. The DNA of the CDR3 is TGTGCCAGTCGGAAGGACAGAAACTACGAGCAGTACTTC. The J gene is TRBJ2-7, the V gene TRBV12-3 or TRBV12-4; D is possibly TRBD1 (6 bases). This CDR3 contains 13 residues. The V end lost 9 bases, the J end lost 3 bases, and 15 bases lay between the germline ends.

This clonotype was observed at least ten times. This rearrangement joins TRBV2 to TRBJ2-1; D gene ambiguous. There are 15 residues in the CDR3. Germline V gene data show CDR1 as SNHLY and CDR2 as FYNNEI. Trimming removed 6 bases at V and 4 bases at J, with 16 bases between. CDR3 amino acids: CASRAPVQLYNEQFF. CDR3 DNA: TGTGCCAGCAGGGCGCCGGTCCAGTTGTACAATGAGCAGTTCTTC.